The 27 T cell receptor beta chains below all came from one sample that was sequenced in a study of identical twins. One entry per CDR3 protein results from TCRdb running MiXCR on the 5' RACE reads. The sample consists of about 810,000 distinct CDR3 sequences, roughly an eighth of them appearing once. These same data were also listed under a study on yellow fever vaccine responses in identical twins.

The sequenced sample consisted of PBMCs. The receptors were sampled from a woman between 18 and 29 years old in good health.

The chain has TRBV28 and TRBJ2-1, with 8 bases fitting TRBD2. Germline V gives CDR1 MDHEN, CDR2 SYDVKM. V gave up 3 bases and J gave up 5 bases; unmatched junction bases: 6. The length of the CDR3 is 15 residues. CDR3 residues: CASSLREVSHNEQFF. The CDR3 DNA is TGTGCCAGCAGTTTGCGGGAGGTCTCACACAATGAGCAGTTCTTC.

This clonotype was detected only a few times. This chain links TRBV7-9 with TRBJ2-1; 8 positions match TRBD2. CDR3 length: 15 residues. Germline V CDR1 and CDR2: SEHNR, FQNEAQ (reference sequence). V dropped 1 base and J dropped 5; count of bases not matched to a gene: 4. CDR3 DNA: TGTGCCAGCAGCTTAGGGAGCGGGGGACACAATGAGCAGTTCTTC. Translating it yields CASSLGSGGHNEQFF.

This clonotype was seen only a few times. This chain connects TRBV5-1 to TRBJ2-2, with 8 bases aligning to TRBD2. The CDR3 has 17 residues. V was clipped by 2 bases and J by 4 bases; unmatched bases: 10. Germline-derived CDR1 and CDR2 are SGHRS and YFSETQ. The CDR3 DNA reads TGCGCCAGCAGCTTCATTAGCGGGACTCAGCCCACCGGGGAGCTGTTTTTT. Translated: CASSFISGTQPTGELFF.

This clonotype occurred a few times. The V call is TRBV3-1, the J call TRBJ2-1, with 8 bases that match TRBD1. The germline V gene has CDR1 LGHDT and CDR2 YNNKEL (reference sequence). V gave up 8 bases and J gave up 5 bases; unmatched junction bases: 5. There are 13 residues in the CDR3. CDR3: CASATQGDNEQFF. Written as DNA, the CDR3 is TGTGCCAGCGCGACACAGGGGGACAATGAGCAGTTCTTC.

The V and J genes are TRBV20-1 and TRBJ2-2; 8 bases match TRBD2. The V gene's germline CDR1 is DFQATT and CDR2 SNEGSKA (reference sequence). The CDR3 covers 15 residues. V dropped 0 bases and J dropped 5; count of bases not matched to a gene: 5. CDR3 coding DNA: TGCAGTGCTAGAGAGGGGACTAGACAAACCGGGGAGCTGTTTTTT. It encodes CSAREGTRQTGELFF.

The genes are TRBV15 and TRBJ2-4; 9 bases agree with TRBD2. V shed 0 bases, J shed 0 bases, and the junction held 12 bases outside the gene matches. Looked up from germline, CDR1 is LNHNV and CDR2 is YYDKDF (reference sequence). CDR3 size: 20 residues. The CDR3, as DNA: TGTGCCACCAGCAGAGATCCTGCGGGAGGGAATGTTAAAGCCAAAAACATTCAGTACTTC. This encodes CATSRDPAGGNVKAKNIQYF.

The chain has TRBV9 and TRBJ1-1; D is undetermined. Germline lookup yields CDR1 SGDLS and CDR2 YYNGEE. The CDR3 is 14 residues long. V was shortened by 1 base and J by 1 base, with 8 bases between the two germline ends. CDR3 coding DNA: TGTGCCAGCAGCGTAAGACAACAGAACACTGAAGCTTTCTTT. Translating gives CASSVRQQNTEAFF.

The sample holds a few counts of this clonotype. The J gene is TRBJ1-2, the V gene TRBV20-1; D may be TRBD1 (5 bases). The CDR3 is 16 residues long. The V gene lost 3 bases and the J gene lost 0 bases, with 17 bases spanning the gap. CDR1 DFQATT and CDR2 SNEGSKA come from the germline V gene (reference sequence). DNA of the CDR3: TGCAGTGCTAGGCCCCCGGGGGTTTATGCTAACTATGGCTACACCTTC. Translation: CSARPPGVYANYGYTF.

This clonotype was found a few times. This sequence joins TRBV11-2 and TRBJ2-1, with 7 nucleotides matching TRBD2. The junction had 9 bases not matched to a gene; V was cut back by 8 bases and J by 2 bases. This CDR3 spans 15 amino acids. Per germline, CDR1 SGHAT and CDR2 FQNNGV. CDR3 sequence reads: CASGGEPAAYNEQFF. The DNA for the CDR3 is TGTGCCAGCGGGGGGGAGCCCGCAGCCTACAATGAGCAGTTCTTC.

The chain employs TRBV12-3 or TRBV12-4 and TRBJ2-7; 12 nucleotides align to TRBD2. V lost 5 bases to trimming and J lost 2 bases; unmatched junction nucleotides: 4. The CDR3 runs 15 residues. The CDR3 loop is CASSPSSGRAYEQYF. CDR3 bases: TGTGCCAGCAGTCCCTCTAGCGGGAGGGCCTACGAGCAGTACTTC.

A few counts support this clonotype. The rearrangement links TRBV2 to TRBJ2-2; D is ambiguous. Looked up from germline, CDR1 is SNHLY and CDR2 is FYNNEI. The CDR3 sequence is 16 residues long. Trimming shortened V by 1 base and J by 9 bases, and 18 bases separated the two germline ends. CDR3: CASSEEARLSHRELFF. The CDR3 nucleotides read TGTGCCAGCAGTGAAGAGGCTCGTCTTTCCCACCGGGAGCTGTTTTTT.

The chain is built from TRBV12-5 and TRBJ2-1, with 8 bases identical to TRBD2. CDR3 length: 16 residues. V lost 2 bases to trimming and J lost 1 base; unmatched junction nucleotides: 4. Germline values: CDR1 LGHNT, CDR2 FRNRAP. CDR3 sequence reads: CASGLFGTRSYNEQFF. The CDR3, as DNA: TGTGCTAGTGGTTTGTTCGGGACTAGGTCCTACAATGAGCAGTTCTTC. The full variable domain, in which reference TRBV12-5 and TRBJ2-1 provide the parts outside the CDR3, is DARVTQTPRHKVTEMGQEVTMRCQPILGHNTVFWYRQTMMQGLELLAYFRNRAPLDDSGMPKDRFSAEMPDATLATLKIQPSEPRDSAVYFCASGLFGTRSYNEQFFGPGTRLTVL.

This clonotype turned up a few times. The chain has TRBV3-1 and TRBJ2-5, with D possibly matching TRBD2 (7 bases). The CDR3 sequence is 15 residues long. Germline V gives CDR1 LGHDT, CDR2 YNNKEL (reference sequence). The V end was cut by 3 bases, the J end by 4 bases, with 15 bases between. This chain's CDR3 is CASSHLMGGRETQYF. CDR3 sequence (DNA): TGTGCCAGCAGCCACCTCATGGGGGGGCGAGAGACCCAGTACTTC.

The CDR3 sequence: CASSPTGTPTAGELFF. Here the CDR3 DNA reads TGCGCCAGCAGCCCTACCGGGACTCCTACGGCCGGGGAGCTGTTTTTT. This chain links TRBV5-1 with TRBJ2-2, with D possibly matching TRBD2 (6 bases). CDR3 length: 16 residues. V was pared by 4 bases and J by 6 bases, with 19 bases between. Germline V gene lookup returns CDR1 SGHRS and CDR2 YFSETQ.

Many counts were recorded for this clonotype. V and J are TRBV7-9 and TRBJ1-2; the D is unclear. Germline CDR1 SEHNR, CDR2 FQNEAQ (reference sequence). The CDR3 contains 15 residues. V was trimmed by 2 bases and J by 0 bases, leaving 10 bases between them. The CDR3, as DNA: TGTGCCAGCAGCTTAAGTGTTTATACTAACTATGGCTACACCTTC. Protein product: CASSLSVYTNYGYTF.

Details on this clonotype: A much more abundant neighbour one base away suggests this may be a read error. V and J are TRBV20-1 and TRBJ2-1; the D gene is possibly TRBD1 (6 bases). Trimming stripped 1 base from V and 2 bases from J, with 12 bases between. The CDR3 is made up of 15 amino acids. Germline V CDR1 and CDR2: DFQATT, SNEGSKA (reference sequence). The CDR3 DNA follows: TGCAGTGCTAGAGGTAGGGGGTACCCCTACAATGAGCAGTTCTTC. Encoded protein: CSARGRGYPYNEQFF.

This clonotype was observed at least ten times. This chain connects TRBV12-3 or TRBV12-4 to TRBJ1-3; unclear D gene. This CDR3 spans 14 amino acids. V was shortened by 3 bases and J by 4 bases, with 10 bases between the two germline ends. The CDR3 bases are TGTGCCAGCAGTTTTGTGGACGACGGAAACACCATATATTTT. It translates to CASSFVDDGNTIYF.

J is TRBJ2-2 and V is TRBV3-1; 10 bases are shared with TRBD2. CDR1 is LGHDT and CDR2 is YNNKEL in the germline V gene (reference sequence). V lost 4 bases to trimming and J lost 0 bases; unmatched junction nucleotides: 8. The CDR3 is 18 amino acids. CDR3 residues: CASSPPSGGVANTGELFF. The CDR3 region has the DNA TGTGCCAGCAGCCCGCCTAGCGGGGGCGTCGCGAACACCGGGGAGCTGTTTTTT.

The J gene is TRBJ2-1, the V gene TRBV5-1; 8 nucleotides agree with TRBD2. This CDR3 is 15 amino acids long. The junction had 8 bases not matched to a gene; V was cut back by 0 bases and J by 9 bases. Germline values: CDR1 SGHRS, CDR2 YFSETQ. CDR3 amino acids: CASSLVTGGPGEQFF. The DNA for the CDR3 is TGCGCCAGCAGCTTGGTAACGGGAGGGCCAGGTGAGCAGTTCTTC.

The chain carries TRBV19 and TRBJ2-1; perhaps TRBD2 as D (7 bases). Trimming shortened V by 9 bases and J by 4 bases, and 16 bases separated the two germline ends. The germline V gene encodes CDR1 LNHDA and CDR2 SQIVND (reference sequence). CDR3 length: 14 amino acids. CDR3 in DNA: TGTGCCAGCACCCTGGGGGGGCTATACAATGAGCAGTTCTTC. Protein sequence: CASTLGGLYNEQFF.

This clonotype was detected a few times. Written as DNA, the CDR3 is TGCAGTGCTAAATCCTCTCTAGCGGGGGGAATTTACAATGAGCAGTTCTTC. Amino acid sequence: CSAKSSLAGGIYNEQFF. The genes are TRBV20-1 and TRBJ2-1; 11 bases map to TRBD2. The CDR3 spans 17 residues. The junction had 12 bases not matched to a gene; V was cut back by 4 bases and J by 4 bases. Per germline, CDR1 DFQATT and CDR2 SNEGSKA (reference sequence).

V and J are TRBV5-1 and TRBJ2-5, with unresolved D. CDR3 length: 15 residues. The germline V gene has CDR1 SGHRS and CDR2 YFSETQ. Trimming pared 4 bases from V and 5 bases from J, leaving 18 bases between. Written as DNA, the CDR3 is TGCGCCAGCAGCCCTTCGGTGGCGCCGACGGAGACCCAGTACTTC. This gives the protein CASSPSVAPTETQYF. The full variable domain, completed using reference TRBV5-1 and TRBJ2-5, is KAGVTQTPRYLIKTRGQQVTLSCSPISGHRSVSWYQQTPGQGLQFLFEYFSETQRNKGNFPGRFSGRQFSNSRSEMNVSTLELGDSALYLCASSPSVAPTETQYFGPGTRLLVL.

This chain joins TRBV5-5 and TRBJ2-7; D perhaps matches TRBD1 (6 bases). The V gene's germline CDR1 is SGHKS and CDR2 YYEKEE (reference sequence). The CDR3 sequence is 13 residues long. V dropped 4 bases and J dropped 12 bases, with 20 bases sitting between them. The CDR3 reads CASSPGTTPLAYF. CDR3 DNA: TGTGCCAGCAGCCCAGGGACAACCCCTCTGGCGTACTTC. Based on the CDR3 plus reference TRBV5-5 and TRBJ2-7, the full variable domain is DAGVTQSPTHLIKTRGQQVTLRCSPISGHKSVSWYQQVLGQGPQFIFQYYEKEERGRGNFPDRFSARQFPNYSSELNVNALLLGDSALYLCASSPGTTPLAYFGPGTRLTVT.

At least ten counts were recorded for this clonotype. The gene calls are TRBV18 and TRBJ1-4, with D possibly matching TRBD1 (5 bases). The CDR3 is made up of 14 amino acids. Germline loops: CDR1 KGHSH, CDR2 LQKENI. V gave up 3 bases and J gave up 4 bases, with 9 bases separating them. The CDR3 spells CASSPGRLNEKLFF. Here the CDR3 DNA reads TGTGCCAGCTCACCGGGACGGCTTAATGAAAAACTGTTTTTT.

The chain recombines TRBV6-1 with TRBJ2-1, with D possibly matching TRBD1 (5 bases). The V and J ends lost 7 bases and 0 bases respectively, with 19 bases between them. CDR3 length: 17 amino acids. Germline loops: CDR1 MNHNS, CDR2 SASEGT. For the CDR3, the DNA is TGTGCCAGCACCCTGGGAAGGGGTCCTAGCTCCTACAATGAGCAGTTCTTC. Its translation is CASTLGRGPSSYNEQFF.

The chain links TRBV27 to TRBJ1-5, with 7 positions matching TRBD1. V lost 5 bases, J lost 6 bases, and 7 bases stayed unmatched. Germline assignment: CDR1 MNHEY and CDR2 SMNVEV (reference sequence). There are 14 residues in the CDR3. The CDR3 nucleotides are TGTGCCAGCAGTAAAACAGGGGCTGTTCAGCCCCAGCATTTT. Protein product: CASSKTGAVQPQHF.

The chain's CDR3 is CASSQAGLAGIGQFF. The CDR3 DNA reads TGTGCCAGCAGCCAGGCGGGACTAGCGGGGATCGGGCAGTTCTTC. J is TRBJ2-1 and V is TRBV14; 13 nucleotides line up with TRBD2. The CDR3 has 15 residues. The V gene's germline CDR1 is SGHDN and CDR2 FVKESK. V lost 3 bases, J lost 12 bases, and 8 bases stayed unmatched.